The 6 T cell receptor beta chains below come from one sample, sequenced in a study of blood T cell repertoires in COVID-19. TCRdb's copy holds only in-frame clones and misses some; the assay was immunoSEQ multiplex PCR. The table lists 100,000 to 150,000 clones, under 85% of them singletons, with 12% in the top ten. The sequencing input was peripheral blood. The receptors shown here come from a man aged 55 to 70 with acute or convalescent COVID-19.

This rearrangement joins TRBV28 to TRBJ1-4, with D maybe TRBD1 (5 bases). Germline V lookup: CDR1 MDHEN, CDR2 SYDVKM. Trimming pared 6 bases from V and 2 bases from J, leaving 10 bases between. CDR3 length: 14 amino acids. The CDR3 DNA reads TGTGCCAGCAGGGTCCAGGGCACTAATGAAAAACTGTTTTTT. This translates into CASRVQGTNEKLFF. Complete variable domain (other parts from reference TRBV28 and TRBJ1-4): DVKVTQSSRYLVKRTGEKVFLECVQDMDHENMFWYRQDPGLGLRLIYFSYDVKMKEKGDIPEGYSVSREKKERFSLILESASTNQTSMYLCASRVQGTNEKLFFGSGTQLSVL.

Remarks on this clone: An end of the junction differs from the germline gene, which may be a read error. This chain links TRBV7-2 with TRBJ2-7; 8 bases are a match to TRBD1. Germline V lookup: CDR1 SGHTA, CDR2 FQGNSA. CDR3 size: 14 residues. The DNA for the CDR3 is TGTGCCAGCAGTTTAGCTTTCAGGGGGCGGGAGCAGTACTTC. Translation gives CASSLAFRGREQYF.

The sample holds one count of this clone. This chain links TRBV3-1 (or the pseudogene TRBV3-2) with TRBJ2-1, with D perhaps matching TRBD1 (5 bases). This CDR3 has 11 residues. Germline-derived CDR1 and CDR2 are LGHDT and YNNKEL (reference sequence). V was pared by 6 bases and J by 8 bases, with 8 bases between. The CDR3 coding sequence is TGTGCCAGCAGAAAACAGGATGAGCAGTTCTTC. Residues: CASRKQDEQFF.

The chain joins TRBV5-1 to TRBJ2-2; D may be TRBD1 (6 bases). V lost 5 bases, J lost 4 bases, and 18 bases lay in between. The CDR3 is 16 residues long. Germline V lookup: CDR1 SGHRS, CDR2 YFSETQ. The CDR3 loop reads CASRFGNRDATGELFF. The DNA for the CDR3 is TGCGCCAGCAGATTTGGGAACAGGGACGCCACCGGGGAGCTGTTTTTT.

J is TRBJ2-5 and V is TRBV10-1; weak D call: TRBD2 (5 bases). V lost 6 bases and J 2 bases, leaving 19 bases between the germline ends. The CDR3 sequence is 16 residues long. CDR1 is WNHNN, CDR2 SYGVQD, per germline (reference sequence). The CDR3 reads CASSGGILSSQETQYF. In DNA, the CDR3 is TGCGCCAGCAGCGGAGGTATTCTTAGCTCACAAGAGACCCAGTACTTC.

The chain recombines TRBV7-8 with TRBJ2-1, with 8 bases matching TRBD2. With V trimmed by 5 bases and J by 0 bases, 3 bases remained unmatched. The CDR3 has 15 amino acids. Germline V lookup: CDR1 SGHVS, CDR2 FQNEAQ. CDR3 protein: CASSTTSGSYNEQFF. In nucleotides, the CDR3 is TGTGCCAGCAGCACCACTAGCGGCTCCTACAATGAGCAGTTCTTC.